The clone carrying this T cell receptor (beta chain) was found many times. Its antigen is not identified. The V gene end was trimmed by 3 bases and the J gene end by 4 bases; junction bases not matched to a gene: 5. The CDR3 sequence is 14 residues long. CDR1 is KGHSH, CDR2 LQKENI, per germline. Peripheral blood, about 9.4 milliliters per donor, was collected. Total RNA, at least 5.5 micrograms per sample, came from PBMCs. The source of the sample is a study of blood T cells in healthy people across ages. Using a J-beta primer mix together with a sample-barcoded 5' primer, a second PCR was run for about 7 to 12 cycles. Each CDR3 protein is one row after TCRdb ran MiXCR on the 5' RACE reads. The sample carries approximately 790,000 distinct CDR3 sequences, 62% recorded once. Notes on the study in general: Those diversity estimates obtained from one million T cells were thought to be underestimates.

The chain is built from TRBV18 and TRBJ1-2, with 7 bases lining up with TRBD1. The sample taken for sequencing was blood. This receptor was obtained from a man aged 25-45 years in good health. The CDR3, as DNA: TGTGCCAGCTCACCCCCGACAGGGACCTATGGCTACACCTTC. Amino acids: CASSPPTGTYGYTF. Supplemented by reference TRBV18 and TRBJ1-2, the full variable domain reads NAGVMQNPRHLVRRRGQEARLRCSPMKGHSHVYWYRQLPEEGLKFMVYLQKENIIDESGMPKERFSAEFPKEGPSILRIQQVVRGDSAAYFCASSPPTGTYGYTFGSGTRLTVV.